These 19 T cell receptor beta chains came from one sample sequenced in a study of regulatory and conventional T cells in breast cancer (dated by TCRdb to between 2015 and 2016). Libraries came from PCR. The instrument was a 454 GS FLX Titanium. TCRdb applied fastp at Q25 and MiXCR to the public reads, then kept only in-frame beta chains. CDR3 protein sequences are deduplicated, and each keeps its most common genes and DNA. This sample holds approximately 1,500 distinct CDR3 sequences; 67% were observed only once. The ten top clones hold 4.5% to 6% of the sample. Sequencing was done on a sample of regulatory T cells from blood. These receptors came from a female donor in good health.

The V call is TRBV7-2, the J call TRBJ1-2; weak D call: TRBD1 (6 bases). Germline V gene sequence: CDR1 SGHTA, CDR2 FQGNSA. V lost 5 bases and J lost 11, with 21 bases in between. This CDR3 is built from 14 residues. CDR3 amino acids: CASSTRNRAGIYTF. Here the CDR3 DNA reads TGTGCCAGCAGCACCCGAAACAGGGCGGGGATATACACCTTC.

This clonotype was seen more than once but under ten times. The chain uses TRBV20-1 and TRBJ2-3; tentatively, D is TRBD2 (6 bases). V was shortened by 3 bases and J by 6 bases, with 16 bases between the two germline ends. The germline CDR1 and CDR2 sequences are DFQATT and SNEGSKA (reference sequence). The CDR3 is 14 residues long. The CDR3 here is CSASGSGRRDTQYF. The CDR3 region has the DNA TGCAGTGCTAGCGGGAGTGGGCGACGGGATACGCAGTATTTT.

This clonotype was seen a few times. CDR3 nucleotides: TGCAGTGCTAGAGAGCTCTCGGGCCGCCCCTCCTACAATGAGCAGTTCTTC. It codes for CSARELSGRPSYNEQFF. The V call is TRBV20-1, the J call TRBJ2-1; D uncertain. V dropped 0 bases and J dropped 0 bases, with 15 bases sitting between them. CDR1 and CDR2 (germline): DFQATT, SNEGSKA (reference sequence). The CDR3 consists of 17 residues.

This chain links TRBV12-3 or TRBV12-4 with TRBJ2-1, with 13 bases fitting TRBD2. After removal of 5 bases from V and 5 bases from J, the junction contained 9 bases not matched to a gene. The CDR3 is made up of 17 amino acids. CDR3 DNA sequence: TGTGCCAGCAGTCCTATAGGACTAGCGGGAGCGAACAATGAGCAGTTCTTC. It is translated as CASSPIGLAGANNEQFF.

This clonotype has a handful of counts. The CDR3: CASSRGPGIQETQYF. CDR3 DNA sequence: TGCGCCAGCAGTCGCGGACCAGGGATCCAAGAGACCCAGTACTTC. The chain couples TRBV5-1 to TRBJ2-5; tentatively, D is TRBD1 (5 bases). Per the germline V gene, CDR1 is SGHRS and CDR2 is YFSETQ. Trimming pared 5 bases from V and 1 base from J, leaving 15 bases between. The CDR3 extends over 15 amino acids.

The chain is built from TRBV9 and TRBJ2-7; 7 bases agree with TRBD2. This CDR3 is 14 amino acids long. Germline lookup yields CDR1 SGDLS and CDR2 YYNGEE. The V and J ends lost 3 bases and 2 bases, in that order; junction bases with no gene match: 5. The chain's CDR3 is CASSATGTTYEQYF. The CDR3 bases are TGTGCCAGCAGCGCAACCGGGACTACCTACGAGCAGTACTTC. The whole variable domain, remainder taken from reference TRBV9 and TRBJ2-7, is DSGVTQTPKHLITATGQRVTLRCSPRSGDLSVYWYQQSLDQGLQFLIQYYNGEERAKGNILERFSAQQFPDLHSELNLSSLELGDSALYFCASSATGTTYEQYFGPGTRLTVT.

The rearrangement uses TRBV7-2 and TRBJ2-5; D unclear. Trimming removed 3 bases from V and 2 bases from J, with 7 bases in between. The germline V gene has CDR1 SGHTA and CDR2 FQGNSA. The CDR3 totals 13 residues. The CDR3 is CASSFSVQETQYF. DNA for the CDR3: TGTGCCAGCAGCTTTAGTGTGCAAGAGACCCAGTACTTC.

The chain recombines TRBV20-1 with TRBJ2-4, with 16 bases aligning to TRBD2. The CDR3 has 16 residues. V shed 6 bases and J 6 bases; nucleotides not matched to a gene: 8. CDR1 is DFQATT, CDR2 SNEGSKA, per germline (reference sequence). The CDR3 sequence is CSALGLAGGPGNIQYF. For the CDR3, the DNA is TGCAGTGCCTTGGGACTAGCGGGAGGGCCCGGAAACATTCAGTACTTC.

In its sample, this clonotype was seen a few times. V gene TRBV6-5 combines with J gene TRBJ1-6, with 8 bases that match TRBD1. The CDR3 is made up of 15 amino acids. V lost 4 bases, J lost 13 bases, and 12 bases stayed unmatched. Germline V gene sequence: CDR1 MNHEY, CDR2 SVGAGI. The CDR3 region is CASSFTGTGNSPLHF. DNA for the CDR3: TGTGCCAGCAGTTTTACCGGGACAGGCAACTCGCCCCTCCACTTT.

The chain combines TRBV20-1 with TRBJ2-1, with D tentatively TRBD1 or TRBD2 (5 bases each). The germline CDR1 and CDR2 sequences are DFQATT and SNEGSKA (reference sequence). The length of the CDR3 is 14 residues. Trimming took off 3 bases at V and 4 bases at J, with 13 bases between the two ends. The CDR3 coding sequence is TGCAGTGCTAGTCGTGAGGGGCATTACAATGAGCAGTTCTTC. Its protein product is CSASREGHYNEQFF.

The chain carries TRBV7-3 and TRBJ2-7; a possible D gene is TRBD2 (5 bases). Germline V CDR1 and CDR2: SGHTA, FQGTGA. The CDR3 contains 13 residues. V was pared by 2 bases and J by 6 bases, with 11 bases between. CDR3 region: CASSLEGLGEQYF. In DNA, the CDR3 is TGTGCCAGCAGCTTAGAAGGACTCGGCGAGCAGTACTTC.

To note about this clonotype: At one of its ends the junction is not consistent with the germline gene, which may arise from a read error. V and J are TRBV12-3 or TRBV12-4 and TRBJ2-2, with D maybe TRBD2 (10 bases). There are 23 residues in the CDR3. DNA of the CDR3: TGTGCCAGCAGTGTAGCAACCGGGACAGGGTTGCCTAGCGGGAGTTGGGCCACCGGGGAGCTGTTTTTT. Its translation is CASSVATGTGLPSGSWATGELFF.

The V gene is TRBV7-2, the J gene TRBJ1-1, with D possibly being TRBD1 (6 bases). V lost 3 bases, J lost 5 bases, and 10 bases lay in between. This CDR3 spans 13 amino acids. Germline V gives CDR1 SGHTA, CDR2 FQGNSA. Written as DNA, the CDR3 is TGTGCCAGCAGCTTTACAGGGATGACTGAAGCTTTCTTT. Translation: CASSFTGMTEAFF.

CDR3 DNA sequence: TGTGCCAGCAGTATCGACAGGGGTAATTCACCCCTCCACTTT. Its protein product is CASSIDRGNSPLHF. This rearrangement joins TRBV2 to TRBJ1-6, with TRBD1 matching 8 bases. The V gene end was trimmed by 5 bases and the J gene end by 6 bases; junction bases not matched to a gene: 3. From germline, CDR1 is SNHLY and CDR2 FYNNEI. The CDR3 runs 14 residues.

This rearrangement joins TRBV6-1 to TRBJ2-7; 13 nucleotides line up with TRBD2. V lost 5 bases to trimming and J lost 7 bases; unmatched junction nucleotides: 8. Germline V CDR1 and CDR2: MNHNS, SASEGT. CDR3 length: 15 residues. This CDR3 reads CASSSPGLAGLEQYF. In DNA, the CDR3 is TGTGCCAGCAGTTCACCGGGACTAGCGGGATTGGAGCAGTACTTC.

This rearrangement joins TRBV4-1 to TRBJ1-2; maybe TRBD1 (5 bases). There are 17 residues in the CDR3. V was trimmed by 0 bases and J by 4 bases, leaving 18 bases between them. Germline V gene data show CDR1 as MGHRA and CDR2 as YSYEKL. CDR3 DNA: TGCGCCAGCAGCCAAGAGGGCAGGAGGACAAGGGGCTATGGCTACACCTTC. Amino acid sequence: CASSQEGRRTRGYGYTF.

This clonotype was picked up a small number of times. This chain links TRBV7-2 with TRBJ1-6; 11 bases are a match to TRBD1. Germline lookup yields CDR1 SGHTA and CDR2 FQGNSA. The CDR3 runs to 16 residues. Unmatched junction bases numbered 8, after V lost 6 bases and J lost 7 bases. The CDR3 region has the DNA TGTGCCAGCAGTCTCGGACAGGGGGCGCGGAATTCACCCCTCCACTTT. This encodes CASSLGQGARNSPLHF.

In its sample, this clonotype was seen a few times. The chain couples TRBV10-3 to TRBJ1-1; 8 nucleotides line up with TRBD1. Germline lookup yields CDR1 ENHRY and CDR2 SYGVKD. After removal of 7 bases from V and 1 base from J, the junction contained 5 bases not matched to a gene. The CDR3 length is 14 residues. CDR3 sequence (DNA): TGTGCCATCAAATACGGGACAGGGAACACTGAAGCTTTCTTT. Encoded protein: CAIKYGTGNTEAFF.

The V gene is TRBV6-5, the J gene TRBJ1-2; 12 bases are shared with TRBD1. The CDR3 runs 15 residues. From germline, CDR1 is MNHEY and CDR2 SVGAGI. V lost 3 bases and J lost 7; bases outside the gene matches: 6. CDR3 in amino acids: CASSYSGTGGFGYTF. In DNA form, the CDR3 reads TGTGCCAGCAGTTATTCTGGGACAGGGGGCTTTGGCTACACCTTC.